The next 9 T cell receptor beta chains were all read from a single sample in a study of cytomegalovirus exposure and HLA in healthy donors. The PCR ran on 60 Vbeta and 13 Jbeta primers. Data came from immunoSEQ multiplex PCR; TCRdb stores just in-frame clones and leaves some out. The sample yields approximately 110,000 clones, under 85% seen once. Sequenced sample: PBMCs. These receptor sequences come from a woman between 50 and 59 years old in good health and CMV-seropositive.

This chain joins TRBV9 and TRBJ1-4; a weak D match, TRBD1 (6 bases). The germline V gene has CDR1 SGDLS and CDR2 YYNGEE. The V end lost 0 bases, the J end lost 8 bases, and 17 bases lay between the germline ends. The CDR3 covers 16 residues. The CDR3 here is CASSVGDRPREEKLFF. The DNA of the CDR3 is TGTGCCAGCAGCGTAGGAGACAGGCCCAGGGAGGAAAAACTGTTTTTT.

The rearrangement uses TRBV7-2 and TRBJ2-5; TRBD2 agrees at 7 bases. Germline V gene sequence: CDR1 SGHTA, CDR2 FQGNSA. The CDR3 runs to 14 residues. V was pared by 1 base and J by 5 bases, with 4 bases of the junction left unmatched. Here the CDR3 reads CASSLGHSGETQYF. The CDR3 coding sequence is TGTGCCAGCAGCTTAGGGCATAGCGGGGAGACCCAGTACTTC.

This clone was observed a handful of times. The chain links TRBV2 to TRBJ1-5, with a possible D match to TRBD1 (5 bases). There are 12 residues in the CDR3. Germline values: CDR1 SNHLY, CDR2 FYNNEI. V lost 11 bases to trimming and J lost 0 bases, with 8 bases between them. The CDR3 DNA is TGTGCCTGTCAGGGTAGCAATCAGCCCCAGCATTTT. This translates into CACQGSNQPQHF.

The rearrangement joins TRBV7-6 to TRBJ1-1, with D perhaps matching TRBD1 (5 bases). CDR3 length: 11 amino acids. Deletions cut 8 bases from V and 4 bases from J, with 8 bases between. Germline assignment: CDR1 SGHVS and CDR2 FNYEAQ. The CDR3 loop reads CASAQGTEAFF. CDR3 in DNA: TGTGCCAGCGCCCAGGGCACTGAAGCTTTCTTT.

This rearrangement joins TRBV27 to TRBJ2-1; TRBD2 is a possible D gene (6 bases). Germline lookup yields CDR1 MNHEY and CDR2 SMNVEV (reference sequence). The CDR3 extends over 14 amino acids. Trimming took off 5 bases at V and 9 bases at J, with 17 bases between the two ends. CDR3 sequence: CASSKSLTRGEQFF. Written as DNA, the CDR3 is TGTGCCAGCAGTAAGAGCCTGACTAGAGGTGAGCAGTTCTTC.

The J gene is TRBJ2-2, the V gene TRBV2; D gene unclear. Per germline, CDR1 SNHLY and CDR2 FYNNEI. Trimming removed 8 bases from V and 7 bases from J, with 11 bases in between. The CDR3 consists of 12 residues. The CDR3 DNA reads as TGTGCCAGCGAGGCCCTAGACGGGGAGCTGTTTTTT. Amino acids: CASEALDGELFF. Full variable domain (remainder filled in from reference TRBV2 and TRBJ2-2): EPEVTQTPSHQVTQMGQEVILRCVPISNHLYFYWYRQILGQKVEFLVSFYNNEISEKSEIFDDQFSVERPDGSNFTLKIRSTKLEDSAMYFCASEALDGELFFGEGSRLTVL.

The rearrangement uses TRBV7-9 and TRBJ1-2; D unclear. Germline assignment: CDR1 SEHNR and CDR2 FQNEAQ (reference sequence). Trimming removed 7 bases at V and 4 bases at J, with 19 bases between. This CDR3 is 15 amino acids long. In DNA, the CDR3 is TGTGCCAGCAACCTAGCCCAGATACCAATCTATGGCTACACCTTC. Its protein product is CASNLAQIPIYGYTF. The entire variable domain, with the rest obtained from reference TRBV7-9 and TRBJ1-2, is as follows: DTGVSQNPRHKITKRGQNVTFRCDPISEHNRLYWYRQTLGQGPEFLTYFQNEAQLEKSRLLSDRFSAERPKGSFSTLEIQRTEQGDSAMYLCASNLAQIPIYGYTFGSGTRLTVV.

This CDR3 reads CASSLGAGIYEQYF. The CDR3 nucleotides are TGTGCCAGCAGCTTGGGGGCGGGGATCTACGAGCAGTACTTC. The V call is TRBV5-6, the J call TRBJ2-7; a possible D gene is TRBD2 (6 bases). This CDR3 has 14 residues. Germline V gene data show CDR1 as SGHDT and CDR2 as YYEEEE. With 0 bases removed from V and 3 bases from J, the gap between germline ends came to 10 bases.

V usage is TRBV6-6 and J usage is TRBJ2-3; TRBD1 matches 8 bases. In germline, CDR1 is MNHNY, CDR2 SVGAGI (reference sequence). The CDR3 length is 14 residues. The junction had 6 bases not matched to a gene; V was cut back by 6 bases and J by 4 bases. The CDR3 loop reads CASSLPDRADTQYF. As DNA, the CDR3 is TGTGCCAGCAGCCTCCCGGACAGGGCAGATACGCAGTATTTT.